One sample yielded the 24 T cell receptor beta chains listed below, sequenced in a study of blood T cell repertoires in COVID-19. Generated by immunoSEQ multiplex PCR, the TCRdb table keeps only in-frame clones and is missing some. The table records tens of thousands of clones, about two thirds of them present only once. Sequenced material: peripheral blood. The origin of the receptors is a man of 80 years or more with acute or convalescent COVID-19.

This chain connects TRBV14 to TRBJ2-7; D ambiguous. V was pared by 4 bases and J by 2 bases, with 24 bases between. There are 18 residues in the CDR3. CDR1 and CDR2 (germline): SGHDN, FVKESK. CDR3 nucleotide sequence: TGTGCCAGCAGCCGGGCCCCAGAATCCCCACCTAAAGCCTACGAGCAGTACTTC. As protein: CASSRAPESPPKAYEQYF.

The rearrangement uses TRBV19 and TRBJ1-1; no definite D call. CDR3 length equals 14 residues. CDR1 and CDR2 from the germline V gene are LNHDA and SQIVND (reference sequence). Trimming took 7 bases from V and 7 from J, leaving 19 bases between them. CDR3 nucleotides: TGTGCCAGTAAGCCCCAGGCCGCTGAGGGTGAAGCTTTCTTT. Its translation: CASKPQAAEGEAFF. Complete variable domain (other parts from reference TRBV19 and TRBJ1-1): DGGITQSPKYLFRKEGQNVTLSCEQNLNHDAMYWYRQDPGQGLRLIYYSQIVNDFQKGDIAEGYSVSREKKESFPLTVTSAQKNPTAFYLCASKPQAAEGEAFFGQGTRLTVV.

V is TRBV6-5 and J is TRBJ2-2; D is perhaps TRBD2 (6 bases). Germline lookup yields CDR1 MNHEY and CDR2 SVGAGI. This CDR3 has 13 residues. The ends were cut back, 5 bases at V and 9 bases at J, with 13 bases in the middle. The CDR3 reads CASSRDSGWELFF. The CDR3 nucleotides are TGTGCCAGCAGTCGGGACTCGGGATGGGAGCTGTTTTTT.

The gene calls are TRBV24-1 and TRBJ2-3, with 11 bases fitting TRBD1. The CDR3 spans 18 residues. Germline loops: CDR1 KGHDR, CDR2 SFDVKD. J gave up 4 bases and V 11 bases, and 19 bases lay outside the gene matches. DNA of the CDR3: TGTGCCATTTTGGACAGGGGGCTCTCGGAGCGTGGCGCAGATACGCAGTATTTT. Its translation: CAILDRGLSERGADTQYF.

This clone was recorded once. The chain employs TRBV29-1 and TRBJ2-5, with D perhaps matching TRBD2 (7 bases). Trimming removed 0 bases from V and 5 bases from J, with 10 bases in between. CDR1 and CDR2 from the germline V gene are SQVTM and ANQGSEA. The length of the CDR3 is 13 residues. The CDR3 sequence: CSVEEGGGETQYF. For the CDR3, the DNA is TGCAGCGTTGAAGAAGGGGGGGGTGAGACCCAGTACTTC.

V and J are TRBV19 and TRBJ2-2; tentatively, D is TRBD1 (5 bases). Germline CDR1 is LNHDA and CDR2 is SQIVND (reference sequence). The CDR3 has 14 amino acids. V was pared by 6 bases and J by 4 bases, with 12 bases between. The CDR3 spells CASRGQGSTGELFF. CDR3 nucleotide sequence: TGTGCCAGTAGAGGTCAGGGTAGCACCGGGGAGCTGTTTTTT.

The DNA for the CDR3 is TGCGCCAGCAGCTCAGTGGTGAACACTGAAGCTTTCTTT. Its translation is CASSSVVNTEAFF. The chain links TRBV5-1 to TRBJ1-1; D gene unclear. This CDR3 region has 13 residues. V was pared by 3 bases and J by 0 bases, with 6 bases between. Germline lookup yields CDR1 SGHRS and CDR2 YFSETQ.

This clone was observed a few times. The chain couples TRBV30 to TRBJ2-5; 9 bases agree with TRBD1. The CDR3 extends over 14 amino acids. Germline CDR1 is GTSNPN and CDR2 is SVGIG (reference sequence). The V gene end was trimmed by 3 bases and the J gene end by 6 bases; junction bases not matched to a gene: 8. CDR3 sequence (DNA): TGTGCCTGGAGCACCGGGACAGGGAAGCAGACCCAGTACTTC. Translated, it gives CAWSTGTGKQTQYF. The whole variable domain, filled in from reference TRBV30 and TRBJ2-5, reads SQTIHQWPATLVQPVGSPLSLECTVEGTSNPNLYWYRQAAGRGLQLLFYSVGIGQISSEVPQNLSASRPQDRQFILSSKKLLLSDSGFYLCAWSTGTGKQTQYFGPGTRLLVL.

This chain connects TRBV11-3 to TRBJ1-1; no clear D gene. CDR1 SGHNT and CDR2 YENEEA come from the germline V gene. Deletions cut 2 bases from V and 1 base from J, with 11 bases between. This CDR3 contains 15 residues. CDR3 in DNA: TGTGCCAGCAGCTTATACCACAGAGAGAACACTGAAGCTTTCTTT. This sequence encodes CASSLYHRENTEAFF.

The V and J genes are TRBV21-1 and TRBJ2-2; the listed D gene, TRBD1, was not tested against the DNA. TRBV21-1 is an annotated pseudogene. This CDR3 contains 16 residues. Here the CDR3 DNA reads TGTGCCAGCAGCAGCCGTCCGGACAAGAACACCGGGGAGCTGTTTTTT. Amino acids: CASSSRPDKNTGELFF.

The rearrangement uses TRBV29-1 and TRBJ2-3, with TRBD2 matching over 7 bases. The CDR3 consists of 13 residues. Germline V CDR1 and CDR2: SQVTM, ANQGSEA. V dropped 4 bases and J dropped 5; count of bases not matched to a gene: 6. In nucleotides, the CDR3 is TGCAGCGTTGGGGCGGGAGCCGGAGATACGCAGTATTTT. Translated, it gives CSVGAGAGDTQYF.

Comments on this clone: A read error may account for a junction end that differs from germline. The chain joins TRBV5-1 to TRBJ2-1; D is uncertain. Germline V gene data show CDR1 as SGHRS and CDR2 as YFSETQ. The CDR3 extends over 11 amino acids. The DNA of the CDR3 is TGCGCCAGCAGCTCCTCCAATGAGCAGTTCTTC. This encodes CASSSSNEQFF.

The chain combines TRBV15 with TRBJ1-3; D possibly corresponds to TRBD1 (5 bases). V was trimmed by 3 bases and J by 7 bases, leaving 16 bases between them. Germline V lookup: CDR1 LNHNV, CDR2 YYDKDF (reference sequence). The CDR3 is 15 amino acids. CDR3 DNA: TGTGCCACCAGCAGGGACAATGGTCTCGGGAACACCATATATTTT. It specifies CATSRDNGLGNTIYF. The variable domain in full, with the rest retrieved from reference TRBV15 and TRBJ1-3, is DAMVIQNPRYQVTQFGKPVTLSCSQTLNHNVMYWYQQKSSQAPKLLFHYYDKDFNNEADTPDNFQSRRPNTSFCFLDIRSPGLGDTAMYLCATSRDNGLGNTIYFGEGSWLTVV.

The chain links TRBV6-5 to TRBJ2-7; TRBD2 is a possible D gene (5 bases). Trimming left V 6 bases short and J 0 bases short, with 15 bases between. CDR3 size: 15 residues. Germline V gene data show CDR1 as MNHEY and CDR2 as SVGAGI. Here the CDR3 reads CASRRVSGPSYEQYF. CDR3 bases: TGTGCCAGCAGAAGGGTAAGCGGCCCCTCCTACGAGCAGTACTTC.

The CDR3 here is CASSLVQEVTGELFF. As DNA, the CDR3 is TGTGCCAGCAGCTTAGTCCAGGAAGTCACCGGGGAGCTGTTTTTT. The V and J genes are TRBV7-9 and TRBJ2-2; D remains unclear. Trimming stripped 1 base from V and 4 bases from J, with 10 bases between. The germline V gene has CDR1 SEHNR and CDR2 FQNEAQ (reference sequence). The CDR3 is made up of 15 amino acids.

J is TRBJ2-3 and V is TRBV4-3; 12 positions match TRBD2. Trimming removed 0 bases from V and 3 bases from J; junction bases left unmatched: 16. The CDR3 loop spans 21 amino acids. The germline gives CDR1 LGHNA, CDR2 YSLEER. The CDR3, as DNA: TGCGCCAGCAGCCAAGAAAGCCCTAGCGGGAGGGCCACAGCACGGACAGATACGCAGTATTTT. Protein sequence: CASSQESPSGRATARTDTQYF.

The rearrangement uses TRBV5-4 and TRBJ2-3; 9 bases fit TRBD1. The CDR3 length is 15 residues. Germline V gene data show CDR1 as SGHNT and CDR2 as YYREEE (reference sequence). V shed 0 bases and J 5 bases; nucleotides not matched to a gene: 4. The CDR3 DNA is TGTGCCAGCAGCTTGGACAGGGGGCGGGGAGATACGCAGTATTTT. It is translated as CASSLDRGRGDTQYF.

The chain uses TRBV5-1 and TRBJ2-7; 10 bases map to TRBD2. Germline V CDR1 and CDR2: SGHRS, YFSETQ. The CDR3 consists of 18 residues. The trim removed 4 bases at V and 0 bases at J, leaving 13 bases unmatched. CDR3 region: CASSRSGLASGSSYEQYF. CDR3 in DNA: TGCGCCAGCAGCCGTTCGGGACTAGCGTCGGGCAGCTCCTACGAGCAGTACTTC.

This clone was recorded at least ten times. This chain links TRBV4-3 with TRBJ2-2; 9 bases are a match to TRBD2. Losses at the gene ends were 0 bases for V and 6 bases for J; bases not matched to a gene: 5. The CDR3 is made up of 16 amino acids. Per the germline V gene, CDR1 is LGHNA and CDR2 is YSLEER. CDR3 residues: CASSQDRTSVSGELFF. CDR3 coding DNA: TGCGCCAGCAGCCAAGACCGGACTAGCGTTTCCGGGGAGCTGTTTTTT.

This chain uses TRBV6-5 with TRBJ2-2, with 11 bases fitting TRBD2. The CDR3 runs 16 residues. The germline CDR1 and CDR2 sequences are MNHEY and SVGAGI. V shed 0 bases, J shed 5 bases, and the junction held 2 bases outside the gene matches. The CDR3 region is CASSYSRLAGTGELFF. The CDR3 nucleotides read TGTGCCAGCAGTTACTCGAGACTAGCGGGGACCGGGGAGCTGTTTTTT.

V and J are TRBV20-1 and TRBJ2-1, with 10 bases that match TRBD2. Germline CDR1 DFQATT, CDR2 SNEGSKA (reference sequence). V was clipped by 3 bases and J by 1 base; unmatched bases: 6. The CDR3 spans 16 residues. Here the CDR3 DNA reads TGCAGTGCTAGTACCTTTAGCGGGAGGTCCTACAATGAGCAGTTCTTC. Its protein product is CSASTFSGRSYNEQFF.

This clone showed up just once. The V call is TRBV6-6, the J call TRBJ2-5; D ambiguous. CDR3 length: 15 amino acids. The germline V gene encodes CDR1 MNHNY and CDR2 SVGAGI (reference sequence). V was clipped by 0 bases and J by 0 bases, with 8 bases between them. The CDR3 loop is CASSYSHAYQETQYF. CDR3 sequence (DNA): TGTGCCAGCAGTTACTCCCACGCGTACCAAGAGACCCAGTACTTC.

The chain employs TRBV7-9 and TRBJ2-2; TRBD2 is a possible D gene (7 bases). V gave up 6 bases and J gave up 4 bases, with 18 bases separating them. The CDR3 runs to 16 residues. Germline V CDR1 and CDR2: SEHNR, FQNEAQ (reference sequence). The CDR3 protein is CASRRWGGDRTGELFF. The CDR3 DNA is TGTGCCAGCAGACGGTGGGGGGGCGATCGCACCGGGGAGCTGTTTTTT.

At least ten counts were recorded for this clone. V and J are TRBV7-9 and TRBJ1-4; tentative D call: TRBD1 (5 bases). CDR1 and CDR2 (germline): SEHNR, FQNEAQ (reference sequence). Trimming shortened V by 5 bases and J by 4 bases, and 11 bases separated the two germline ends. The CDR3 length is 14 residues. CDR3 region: CASSPGGFNEKLFF. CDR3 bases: TGTGCCAGCAGCCCGGGGGGATTTAATGAAAAACTGTTTTTT.